This TCR beta chain is drawn from a study of blood T cell repertoires in COVID-19. Original processing methods: Estimation of nucleated cell counts was performed using reference gene primer amplification. The method was immunoSEQ multiplex PCR; TCRdb's version includes in-frame clones alone and lacks a portion of them. V, J and clone size are those of that table, while D and trimming were read from the DNA. Among 150,000 to 160,000 clones listed, approximately 86% were seen once. In germline, CDR1 is SGHVS, CDR2 FNYEAQ. V was clipped by 3 bases and J by 6 bases; unmatched bases: 9. The CDR3 covers 16 residues.

Sequenced: peripheral blood. The chain combines TRBV7-6 with TRBJ2-3; 10 nucleotides match TRBD1. This TCR was sampled from a woman in her 70s with acute or convalescent COVID-19. The CDR3 here is CASSFGTGEDGDTQYF. The CDR3 DNA sequence: TGTGCCAGCAGCTTCGGGACAGGGGAAGATGGTGATACGCAGTATTTT.